This entry concerns a single T cell receptor beta chain. The antigen remains unidentified. The repertoire was sequenced with immunoSEQ multiplex PCR; TCRdb's copy has only in-frame clones and lacks some. This table holds over 40,000 clones, about 95% found once. The data stem from a study of T cells in tuberculosis. Study summary: CD1B tetramers identified T cells specific for mycobacterial lipid GMM.

Findings of the study overall: Active tuberculosis alpha repertoires lay closer to GMM-specific TCRs than controls'. A GMM-specific repertoire classifier reached about 90% accuracy, AUROC 0.90.

The germline gives CDR1 LGHNT, CDR2 FRNRAP. There are 16 residues in the CDR3. The J segment lost 2 bases and the V segment lost 0 bases, leaving 4 bases of the junction unmatched. Input material: PBMCs. The chain carries TRBV12-5 and TRBJ2-7; 10 bases are shared with TRBD2. This receptor was taken from a donor between 10 and 35 years old with latent tuberculosis or without tuberculosis infection. The DNA of the CDR3 is TGTGCTAGTGGTTTGGTACACAGCGGGGGGGCCTACGAGCAGTACTTC. This translates into CASGLVHSGGAYEQYF.